The 16 T cell receptor beta chains given below trace back to one sample, sequenced in a study of blood T cells in healthy people across ages. The use of a sample-barcoded 5' primer and a J-beta primer mix characterized a second PCR of roughly 7 to 11 cycles. TCRdb processed the 5' RACE reads anew with MiXCR; each CDR3 protein has one entry. The sample includes under 1 million distinct CDR3 sequences, around two fifths seen only once; the top ten take about a fifth. Sequenced: blood. Source of these receptors: a man aged 60-69 years in good health.

The chain recombines TRBV20-1 with TRBJ1-1, with D maybe TRBD1 (6 bases). Trimming left V 3 bases short and J 8 bases short, with 13 bases between. This CDR3 has 12 amino acids. Looked up from germline, CDR1 is DFQATT and CDR2 is SNEGSKA (reference sequence). CDR3 region: CSASAGAPEAFF. The CDR3 DNA sequence: TGCAGTGCTAGTGCGGGGGCGCCCGAAGCTTTCTTT.

The V gene is TRBV7-2, the J gene TRBJ2-3; D possibly corresponds to TRBD2 (7 bases). V dropped 5 bases and J dropped 3 bases, with 15 bases sitting between them. Germline assignment: CDR1 SGHTA and CDR2 FQGNSA. This CDR3 spans 15 amino acids. The CDR3 loop reads CASSVMRGRTDTQYF. DNA for the CDR3: TGTGCCAGCAGCGTTATGCGGGGGCGTACAGATACGCAGTATTTT. The variable domain in full, with the rest retrieved from reference TRBV7-2 and TRBJ2-3, is GAGVSQSPSNKVTEKGKDVELRCDPISGHTALYWYRQSLGQGLEFLIYFQGNSAPDKSGLPSDRFSAERTGGSVSTLTIQRTQQEDSAVYLCASSVMRGRTDTQYFGPGTRLTVL.

This clonotype appeared a few times. The chain uses TRBV20-1 and TRBJ2-7, with 11 bases aligning to TRBD2. The CDR3 loop spans 14 amino acids. Losses at the gene ends were 5 bases for V and 4 bases for J; bases not matched to a gene: 7. The germline V gene has CDR1 DFQATT and CDR2 SNEGSKA (reference sequence). Written as DNA, the CDR3 is TGCAGTGCTTCCCCCCGGACTAGCGGGTACGAGCAGTACTTC. This translates into CSASPRTSGYEQYF.

The chain couples TRBV4-3 to TRBJ2-7; D unresolved. Germline V gene lookup returns CDR1 LGHNA and CDR2 YSLEER. The CDR3 has 17 amino acids. V was cut by 1 base and J by 3 bases, with 19 bases left in between. The CDR3 DNA reads as TGCGCCAGCAGCCAAGGTAGTCACTCGACAAGAGGCTACGAGCAGTACTTC. Translation: CASSQGSHSTRGYEQYF.

A few counts support this clonotype. This rearrangement joins TRBV12-3 or TRBV12-4 to TRBJ2-6; a weak D match, TRBD1 (5 bases). V dropped 5 bases and J dropped 2 bases, with 7 bases sitting between them. The CDR3 runs to 14 residues. The CDR3 sequence: CASSDSAGANVLTF. CDR3 sequence (DNA): TGTGCCAGCAGTGACAGTGCTGGGGCCAACGTCCTGACTTTC.

The sample holds a few counts of this clonotype. The chain combines TRBV10-3 with TRBJ2-5; D ambiguous. Germline V gene data show CDR1 as ENHRY and CDR2 as SYGVKD. Trimming left V 1 base short and J 2 bases short, with 8 bases between. The CDR3 has 14 residues. The CDR3: CAISELGSQETQYF. The CDR3, as DNA: TGTGCCATCAGTGAGTTGGGAAGTCAAGAGACCCAGTACTTC.

V gene TRBV6-1 combines with J gene TRBJ2-5; a weak D match, TRBD1 (6 bases). The V and J ends lost 6 bases and 3 bases respectively, with 11 bases between them. From germline, CDR1 is MNHNS and CDR2 SASEGT. The CDR3 sequence is 13 residues long. CDR3 loop: CASSGQIKETQYF. For the CDR3, the DNA is TGTGCCAGCAGCGGACAGATAAAAGAGACCCAGTACTTC.

This clonotype occurred many times. The rearrangement uses TRBV29-1 and TRBJ2-5; no clear D. The germline V and J ends were trimmed by 7 bases and 5 bases, with 14 bases remaining between them. The germline V gene has CDR1 SQVTM and CDR2 ANQGSEA. CDR3 length: 12 residues. The CDR3 coding sequence is TGCAGCGCCGTAGTAGACCGGGAGACCCAGTACTTC. Residues: CSAVVDRETQYF.

V usage is TRBV20-1 and J usage is TRBJ2-1; D is perhaps TRBD2 (5 bases). CDR3 size: 17 residues. Germline CDR1 and CDR2: DFQATT and SNEGSKA (reference sequence). V lost 6 bases, J lost 0 bases, and 21 bases lay in between. CDR3 sequence: CSARELGSQSSYNEQFF. The CDR3 DNA is TGCAGTGCCCGGGAACTAGGATCCCAAAGCTCCTACAATGAGCAGTTCTTC.

The chain has TRBV12-3 or TRBV12-4 and TRBJ1-2; no definite D call. V was pared by 8 bases and J by 7 bases, with 14 bases between. The CDR3 runs 12 residues. DNA of the CDR3: TGTGCCAGCCGAAGGTCGGGTGCTGGCTACACCTTC. This sequence encodes CASRRSGAGYTF.

The chain carries TRBV30 and TRBJ1-5; unclear D gene. In germline, CDR1 is GTSNPN, CDR2 SVGIG (reference sequence). This CDR3 has 13 residues. The V gene lost 5 bases and the J gene lost 6 bases, with 14 bases spanning the gap. The CDR3 DNA is TGTGCCTGGGCTCTAGGGCCCTTTCAGCCCCAGCATTTT. It specifies CAWALGPFQPQHF.

This rearrangement joins TRBV6-2 or TRBV6-3 to TRBJ2-4; TRBD1 matches 8 bases. The CDR3 length is 16 residues. Unmatched junction bases numbered 8, after V lost 4 bases and J lost 3 bases. The V gene's germline CDR1 is MNHEY and CDR2 SVGEGT. The CDR3 region is CASSFGQGVDKNIQYF. DNA for the CDR3: TGTGCCAGCAGTTTCGGACAGGGTGTCGACAAAAACATTCAGTACTTC.

The chain joins TRBV20-1 to TRBJ2-3, with D tentatively TRBD2 (5 bases). Per the germline V gene, CDR1 is DFQATT and CDR2 is SNEGSKA (reference sequence). The CDR3 totals 14 residues. The germline V and J ends were trimmed by 6 bases and 10 bases, with 23 bases remaining between them. The CDR3 coding sequence is TGCAGTGCGACTGGAATCCCGGGAAGCAATGCGCAGTATTTT. Translation: CSATGIPGSNAQYF.

The chain has TRBV27 and TRBJ2-5; D unresolved. Looked up from germline, CDR1 is MNHEY and CDR2 is SMNVEV (reference sequence). The V end lost 2 bases, the J end lost 0 bases, and 10 bases lay between the germline ends. The CDR3 has 15 amino acids. The CDR3, as DNA: TGTGCCAGCAGTTTAAGTGGCCGTCACCAAGAGACCCAGTACTTC. It is translated as CASSLSGRHQETQYF.

This clonotype was picked up many times. The chain carries TRBV7-9 and TRBJ2-5, with a possible D match to TRBD1 (5 bases). V was cut by 2 bases and J by 4 bases, with 11 bases left in between. This CDR3 is 14 amino acids long. Germline CDR1 reads SEHNR; CDR2 reads FQNEAQ (reference sequence). In nucleotides, the CDR3 is TGTGCCAGCAGCTTACAGGGAATCAGAGAGACCCAGTACTTC. Its translation: CASSLQGIRETQYF.

A few counts support this clonotype. J is TRBJ2-1 and V is TRBV7-8; 9 nucleotides match TRBD2. The CDR3 runs 17 residues. From germline, CDR1 is SGHVS and CDR2 FQNEAQ. The J segment lost 8 bases and the V segment lost 5 bases, leaving 16 bases of the junction unmatched. The CDR3 DNA follows: TGTGCCAGCAGCCAAGTCGTTGGGGCTAGCGGGGTAGATGAGCAGTTCTTC. Translation gives CASSQVVGASGVDEQFF.